These 3 T cell receptor beta chains were sequenced from one sample in a study of blood T cell repertoires in COVID-19. The assay was immunoSEQ multiplex PCR, and TCRdb's table has in-frame clones only and misses some. The sample records fewer than 350,000 clones, 80% to 95% being singletons. Sequenced: PBMCs or T cells enriched from blood (not recorded which). The receptors shown here come from a man aged 40-50 years who had been exposed to COVID-19.

A note on this clone: Other DNA sequences in this sample translate to the same CDR3. The chain links TRBV18 to TRBJ2-1, with a weak D call TRBD2 (5 bases). The CDR3 extends over 15 amino acids. V shed 3 bases and J shed 0 bases, with 9 bases lying between them. Per germline, CDR1 KGHSH and CDR2 LQKENI. DNA for the CDR3: TGTGCCAGCTCACCCCCGGGAAGCTCCTACAATGAGCAGTTCTTC. This translates into CASSPPGSSYNEQFF.

This clone was picked up a small number of times. The chain carries TRBV5-3 and TRBJ2-7; weak D call: TRBD2 (6 bases). TRBV5-3 is identified as an open reading frame with a role that is uncertain. The CDR3 is made up of 15 amino acids. The V end lost 4 bases, the J end lost 3 bases, and 17 bases lay between the germline ends. The CDR3 protein is CARSVHRDLSYEQYF. The CDR3 DNA is TGTGCCAGAAGCGTACACCGGGACTTAAGCTACGAGCAGTACTTC.

The chain carries TRBV11-2 and TRBJ2-7; tentatively, D is TRBD1 (5 bases). Trimming pared 1 base from V and 6 bases from J, leaving 13 bases between. The CDR3 is 14 residues long. Germline V lookup: CDR1 SGHAT, CDR2 FQNNGV. CDR3 DNA: TGTGCCAGCAGCTTAGTGACCCCCAGGGTCGAGCAGTACTTC. Its protein product is CASSLVTPRVEQYF.